The entry that follows covers one T cell receptor (beta chain) sequence. It has no known antigen specificity. Base qualities were left out, and no much larger clone turns up one base away. The data are from a study of OX40 agonist ivuxolimab in advanced cancers. About the full investigation: Ivuxolimab, which targeted the costimulatory receptor OX40 (CD134), was an agonistic, fully human IgG2 monoclonal antibody. Partial responses were achieved by three dose-escalation patients, of whom one had hepatocellular carcinoma and two had cutaneous melanoma. A male proportion of roughly 80% and a mean age of around 60 years, ranging from roughly 23 to 80, were recorded for the dose-escalation cohort. The paper reports the monotherapy dose-escalation portion (N of about 50 patients) of the phase I ivuxolimab trial. Prior anti-PD-1, anti-PD-L1 or anti-CTLA-4 therapy was permitted, and 40% of dose-escalation patients had received checkpoint inhibitors. Of the approximately 54 dose-escalation patients, hepatocellular carcinoma was present in around 20, melanoma in roughly 15, renal cell carcinoma in 9 and head and neck cancer in 9. Intravenous ivuxolimab was administered to patients every 2 weeks at six dose levels: 0.01, 0.1, 0.3, 1.5, 3 and 10 mg/kg. Peripheral TCRbeta sequencing aimed to test whether ivuxolimab altered TCR sequence diversity and caused clonal T-cell expansion. Summary of the overall study and its limitations: Which antigens the clonally expanded peripheral T cells were specific for was not determined. In partial responders in the 0.1-3.0 mg/kg groups, normalized peripheral clonal expansion was found to be among the lowest, especially among CD8+ T cells. At doses of 0.1 to 3.0 mg/kg, clonal expansion of both CD4+ and CD8+ blood T cells was observed from baseline to week 6. After ivuxolimab, expanded clones were on average more numerous among CD8+ T cells than among CD4+ T cells. Low levels of normalized T-cell clonal expansion were also seen in some nonresponding patients.

Genomic DNA was isolated from the sorted cells so that the TCRbeta CDR3 region could be sequenced. The immunoSEQ Assay was used for sequencing of TCRbeta CDR3 regions. In its TCRdb copy, this immuneACCESS table keeps in-frame sequences only and misses some clones. Where compared with another copy, unresolved V genes explain less than half of these, and the others have no known cause. The sample includes tens of thousands of clones, with around 85% observed a single time. The ten largest make up under 2% of the sample. The germline V gene gives CDR1 as SGHAT and CDR2 as FQNNGV. Spanning cysteine to phenylalanine, the CDR3 consists of 18 amino acids. Only the CDR3 portion is preserved as DNA: 54 bases, with reading frame beginning at the first base. V is reduced by 2 bases and J by 1 base, leaving a spacing of 18 bases between them. The trial excluded patients who had a history of autoimmune disease or were on systemic immunosuppression. Peripheral blood for TCR sequencing was drawn from every dose cohort at baseline, at cycle 4 day 1 and at cycle 7 day 1. Samples came from an open-label, multicenter, first-in-human phase I dose-escalation trial of ivuxolimab. Adults with locally advanced or metastatic head and neck squamous cell, hepatocellular, melanoma or renal cell carcinoma were enrolled in the trial. Before TCR sequencing, CD4+ T cells and CD8+ T cells were sorted from peripheral blood as separate populations.

The sequencing used CD4+ or CD8+ T cells sorted from blood, collected in a trial of the OX40 agonist ivuxolimab. This TCR was sampled from an adult with an advanced solid tumor such as melanoma, head and neck, liver or kidney cancer. This chain joins TRBV11-2 to TRBJ1-3, with an unclear D gene assignment. The DNA reads TGTGCCAGCAGCTTAAGGGTGCCAGGACCTATTTCTGGAAACACCATATATTTT. Its translation is CASSLRVPGPISGNTIYF.